This T cell receptor (beta chain) stems from a study of cytomegalovirus exposure and HLA in healthy donors. A multiplex PCR was run with 60 Vbeta primers and 13 Jbeta primers. Here immunoSEQ multiplex PCR was the method, and the copy in TCRdb shows in-frame clones only, minus some. Among around 180,000 clones listed, about 80% were seen once. This clone has only a few counts. This CDR3 comprises 15 residues. Source material: PBMCs. This chain links TRBV21-1 with TRBJ2-7; the table's D call of TRBD2 was not tested on the DNA. TRBV21-1 is designated a pseudogene. The source is a woman aged 45-65 years in good health and CMV-seronegative. The CDR3 spells CASSPAPSGSVMEYF. The CDR3, as DNA: TGTGCCAGCAGCCCAGCTCCTAGCGGGAGTGTTATGGAGTACTTC.